Below, 18 T cell receptor beta chains from the same sample are listed, as sequenced in a study of CD4 T cells in relation to SARS-CoV-2 and coronaviruses. Sequencing used immunoSEQ multiplex PCR; TCRdb keeps in-frame clones, though not all of them. The sample comprises about 36,000 clones, 77% of which are singletons, and about 2.8% rests with the top ten. These TCRs' antigens remain unknown. Sequenced material: memory CD4+ T cells from PBMCs, cultured in vitro. The receptor set was obtained from an adult with COVID-19.

This chain connects TRBV5-4 to TRBJ2-1; D gene uncertain. CDR3 length: 15 amino acids. V dropped 1 base and J dropped 0 bases, with 8 bases sitting between them. From germline, CDR1 is SGHNT and CDR2 YYREEE (reference sequence). The CDR3 nucleotides are TGTGCCAGCAGCTTGTCCAGGAACTCCTACAATGAGCAGTTCTTC. Its translation: CASSLSRNSYNEQFF.

The chain's CDR3 is CASSPRDSGGYTF. In nucleotides, the CDR3 is TGTGCCAGCTCACCACGAGACAGCGGGGGCTACACCTTC. The chain uses TRBV18 and TRBJ1-2, with a tentative D call TRBD1 (5 bases). The germline CDR1 and CDR2 sequences are KGHSH and LQKENI. This CDR3 comprises 13 residues. V lost 1 base to trimming and J lost 8 bases, with 11 bases between them.

This clone was picked up one time. The gene calls are TRBV7-9 and TRBJ2-2; D ambiguous. This CDR3 has 14 amino acids. From germline, CDR1 is SEHNR and CDR2 FQNEAQ (reference sequence). V dropped 5 bases and J dropped 10 bases, with 17 bases sitting between them. The chain's CDR3 is CASSVRIRPSELFF. The CDR3 region has the DNA TGTGCCAGCAGCGTCAGGATTCGTCCTTCGGAGCTGTTTTTT.

This chain joins TRBV27 and TRBJ1-1; maybe TRBD1 (6 bases). The CDR3 is 15 amino acids. Trimming took 4 bases from V and 7 from J, leaving 19 bases between them. The germline V gene encodes CDR1 MNHEY and CDR2 SMNVEV (reference sequence). The CDR3 region has the DNA TGTGCCAGCAGTTCTAGGGCGGGGGCTAAATATGAAGCTTTCTTT. It encodes CASSSRAGAKYEAFF.

This chain links TRBV19 with TRBJ2-1, with a weak D call TRBD2 (6 bases). The CDR3 runs to 17 residues. Germline V gene data show CDR1 as LNHDA and CDR2 as SQIVND (reference sequence). V was cut by 5 bases and J by 7 bases, with 24 bases left in between. CDR3 DNA sequence: TGTGCCAGTAGTTATATTGCGGTTTCTGGGGCGGGGAATGAGCAGTTCTTC. As protein: CASSYIAVSGAGNEQFF.

This chain uses TRBV4-1 with TRBJ1-2; TRBD1 matches 10 bases. The CDR3 length is 18 residues. Germline values: CDR1 MGHRA, CDR2 YSYEKL. J was trimmed by 2 bases and V by 4 bases; bases with no gene match: 13. CDR3 DNA: TGCGCCAGCAGCCGAGAGGGACAGGGGCCAACTAAGAACTATGGCTACACCTTC. Its protein is CASSREGQGPTKNYGYTF.

This clone was seen a handful of times. This chain connects TRBV19 to TRBJ2-1; perhaps TRBD1 as D (6 bases). The CDR3 has 16 residues. With 3 bases removed from V and 0 bases from J, the gap between germline ends came to 12 bases. CDR1 and CDR2 (germline): LNHDA, SQIVND (reference sequence). The DNA of the CDR3 is TGTGCCAGTAGTATGGGGGCGGCCTACTCCTACAATGAGCAGTTCTTC. Translation: CASSMGAAYSYNEQFF.

The chain links TRBV2 to TRBJ2-1; possibly TRBD1 or TRBD2 for D (7 bases each). V was cut by 7 bases and J by 7 bases, with 20 bases left in between. In germline, CDR1 is SNHLY, CDR2 FYNNEI. The CDR3 covers 15 residues. CDR3 residues: CASNKGRGQGNEQFF. CDR3 DNA: TGTGCCAGCAACAAGGGGAGGGGGCAGGGTAATGAGCAGTTCTTC.

This rearrangement joins TRBV3-1 (or the pseudogene TRBV3-2) to TRBJ2-1; 9 nucleotides agree with TRBD2. This CDR3 comprises 19 residues. Germline CDR1 and CDR2: LGHDT and YNNKEL (reference sequence). V dropped 5 bases and J dropped 4; count of bases not matched to a gene: 18. The DNA for the CDR3 is TGTGCCAGCAGCGGCCGGGGCGGGAGGGCCCGAACGGGGTACAATGAGCAGTTCTTC. Translated: CASSGRGGRARTGYNEQFF.

This chain joins TRBV15 and TRBJ2-3, with a weak D call TRBD2 (5 bases). The CDR3 loop spans 14 amino acids. V gave up 0 bases and J gave up 8 bases, with 12 bases separating them. CDR1 and CDR2 from the germline V gene are LNHNV and YYDKDF (reference sequence). The CDR3 coding sequence is TGTGCCACCAGCAGAGACCGGGAAGCAGCTACGCAGTATTTT. It specifies CATSRDREAATQYF.

This clone appeared a few times. In nucleotides, the CDR3 is TGCAGCGTGTTTGGCACTGAAGCTTTCTTT. Amino acid sequence: CSVFGTEAFF. J is TRBJ1-1 and V is TRBV29-1; D is ambiguous. The CDR3 length is 10 residues. Trimming cost V 6 bases and J 4 bases, with 6 bases left between them. CDR1 is SQVTM, CDR2 ANQGSEA, per germline.

The CDR3 DNA reads TGTGCCAGCAGCTTAAGGGCCCCAACAGGGGCGCTACCCTACGAGCAGTACTTC. Residues: CASSLRAPTGALPYEQYF. The V call is TRBV7-2, the J call TRBJ2-7; 7 bases map to TRBD1. Unmatched junction bases numbered 15, after V lost 2 bases and J lost 2 bases. Looked up from germline, CDR1 is SGHTA and CDR2 is FQGNSA. This CDR3 contains 18 residues.

The CDR3 bases are TGCGCCAGCAGCTGGACGACAGGGAGCGTCAATGAGCAGTTCTTC. Amino acid sequence: CASSWTTGSVNEQFF. The chain is built from TRBV5-1 and TRBJ2-1, with 7 bases identical to TRBD1. Germline V gives CDR1 SGHRS, CDR2 YFSETQ. This CDR3 has 15 residues. After removal of 3 bases from V and 6 bases from J, the junction contained 9 bases not matched to a gene.

This chain connects TRBV6-6 to TRBJ1-2; TRBD1 matches at 9 bases. Trimming at V came to 5 bases and at J to 5 bases, leaving 3 bases not matched to a gene. CDR3 size: 13 residues. CDR1 is MNHNY and CDR2 is SVGAGI in the germline V gene (reference sequence). In DNA, the CDR3 is TGTGCCAGCAGTGACGGGACAGGGTATGGCTACACCTTC. It encodes CASSDGTGYGYTF.

The CDR3 DNA reads as TGTGCCAGCAGTCCTACGGCCTCGGGAAACACCATATATTTT. Amino acids: CASSPTASGNTIYF. This chain uses TRBV27 with TRBJ1-3; D is undetermined. Germline loops: CDR1 MNHEY, CDR2 SMNVEV (reference sequence). V was pared by 5 bases and J by 4 bases, with 12 bases between. The CDR3 extends over 14 amino acids.

The rearrangement links TRBV15 to TRBJ2-1, with 8 bases aligning to TRBD1. This CDR3 comprises 15 residues. V lost 1 base and J lost 3; bases outside the gene matches: 2. Germline V gives CDR1 LNHNV, CDR2 YYDKDF (reference sequence). CDR3 region: CATSRGTGGYNEQFF. The CDR3 DNA sequence: TGTGCCACCAGCAGAGGCACAGGGGGCTACAATGAGCAGTTCTTC. Complete variable domain (other parts from reference TRBV15 and TRBJ2-1): DAMVIQNPRYQVTQFGKPVTLSCSQTLNHNVMYWYQQKSSQAPKLLFHYYDKDFNNEADTPDNFQSRRPNTSFCFLDIRSPGLGDTAMYLCATSRGTGGYNEQFFGPGTRLTVL.

The chain has TRBV14 and TRBJ1-4; maybe TRBD1 (6 bases). Trimming removed 4 bases from V and 7 bases from J, with 19 bases in between. The CDR3 sequence is 16 residues long. The V gene's germline CDR1 is SGHDN and CDR2 FVKESK. The CDR3 here is CASSLGVFRGSEKLFF. Here the CDR3 DNA reads TGTGCCAGCAGCCTAGGTGTGTTCAGGGGCTCTGAAAAACTGTTTTTT.

The chain recombines TRBV30 with TRBJ2-3; 9 bases align to TRBD2. CDR1 and CDR2 (germline): GTSNPN, SVGIG (reference sequence). The CDR3 loop spans 14 amino acids. V trimming: 8 bases; J trimming: 2 bases; junction bases outside the gene matches: 8. This chain's CDR3 is CAIRGGRATDTQYF. The CDR3 DNA reads TGTGCCATAAGGGGCGGGAGGGCCACAGATACGCAGTATTTT. Based on the CDR3 plus reference TRBV30 and TRBJ2-3, the full variable domain is SQTIHQWPATLVQPVGSPLSLECTVEGTSNPNLYWYRQAAGRGLQLLFYSVGIGQISSEVPQNLSASRPQDRQFILSSKKLLLSDSGFYLCAIRGGRATDTQYFGPGTRLTVL.